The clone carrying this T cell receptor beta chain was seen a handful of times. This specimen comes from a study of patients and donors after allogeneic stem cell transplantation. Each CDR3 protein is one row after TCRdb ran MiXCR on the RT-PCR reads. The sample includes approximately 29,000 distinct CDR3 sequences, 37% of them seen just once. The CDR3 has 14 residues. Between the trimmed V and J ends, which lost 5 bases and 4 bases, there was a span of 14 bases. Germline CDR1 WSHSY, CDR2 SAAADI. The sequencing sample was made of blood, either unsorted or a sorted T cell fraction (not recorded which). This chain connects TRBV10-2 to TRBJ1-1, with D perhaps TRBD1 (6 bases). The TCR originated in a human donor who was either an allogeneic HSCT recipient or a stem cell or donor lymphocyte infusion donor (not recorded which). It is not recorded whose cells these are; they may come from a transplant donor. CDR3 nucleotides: TGCGCCAGCAGTCAAACGAGGGGGGTCACTGAAGCTTTCTTT. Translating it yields CASSQTRGVTEAFF.